In this sample, the clone carrying this TCR beta chain turned up a few times. The antigen is unknown. This sample was taken from a study of T-cell memory formation after mild COVID-19. 5'RACE with constant-segment primers yielded barcoded, UMI-tagged TCR alpha and TCR beta cDNA libraries. TCRdb ran MiXCR on the 5' RACE reads and lists one entry per CDR3 protein. This table holds 500,000 to 600,000 distinct CDR3 sequences, 15% to 20% found once. Germline CDR1 reads SGHDT; CDR2 reads YYEEEE. This CDR3 contains 15 residues. V dropped 4 bases and J dropped 3 bases, with 14 bases sitting between them. Regarding the study as a whole: Some clones that responded were present in memory (sampled pre-infection), which suggests cross-reactive memory joined. Nothing showed for sure that second-wave clones peaking on day 37 were SARS-CoV-2 specific. Clones shrinking between day 15 and 85 showed a balanced CD4/CD8 split, and those that grew later tilted toward CD4+.

Sequencing was performed on PBMCs or a T cell subset sorted from them (not recorded which). V usage is TRBV5-6 and J usage is TRBJ2-1, with D perhaps matching TRBD1 (6 bases). The origin of this receptor is an adult woman who had mild COVID-19 (a few samples of this study predate the infection). Cell type and time point are not known. CDR3 DNA: TGTGCCAGCAGCCTAGTTCCGGACAGCTACAATGAGCAGTTCTTC. Protein sequence: CASSLVPDSYNEQFF.